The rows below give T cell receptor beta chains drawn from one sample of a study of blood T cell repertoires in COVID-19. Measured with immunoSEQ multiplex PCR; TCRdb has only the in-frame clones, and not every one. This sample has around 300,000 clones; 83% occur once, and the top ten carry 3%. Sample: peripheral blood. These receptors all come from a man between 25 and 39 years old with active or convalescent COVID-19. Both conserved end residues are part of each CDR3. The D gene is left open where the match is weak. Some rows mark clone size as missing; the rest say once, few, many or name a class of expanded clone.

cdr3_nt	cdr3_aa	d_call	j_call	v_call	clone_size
TGTGCCACCAGCAGAGATCCCCCCGGGACAGGGAACACCGGGGAGCTGTTTTTT	CATSRDPPGTGNTGELFF	TRBD1	TRBJ2-2	TRBV15	-
TGTGCCAGCAGCCGGACAGGTATCGAGCAGTACTTC	CASSRTGIEQYF	TRBD1	TRBJ2-7	TRBV6-5	-
TGTGCCAGCAGCCAAGGAAGAGGATATAATTCACCCCTCCACTTT	CASSQGRGYNSPLHF	-	TRBJ1-6	TRBV4-2	once
TGCGCCAGCAGCTTGGGACAGGGTAAAGGGCAGCCCCAGCATTTT	CASSLGQGKGQPQHF	TRBD1	TRBJ1-5	TRBV5-1	-
TGTGCCAGCAGCCAAGATGGCGGAAGCTCCTACAATGAGCAGTTCTTC	CASSQDGGSSYNEQFF	-	TRBJ2-1	TRBV3-1/TRBV3-2	-
TGCGCCAGCAGCTTGATCGGCGCGGGGACTGTGGACGAGCAGTACTTC	CASSLIGAGTVDEQYF	-	TRBJ2-7	TRBV5-1	-
TGTGCCAGCAGCTTAAGAGGGCGGGGGTTCACAGATACGCAGTATTTT	CASSLRGRGFTDTQYF	TRBD2	TRBJ2-3	TRBV7-2	-
TGTGCCAGCTACAAAGAACGGGGGCGGGAGGGGAGCTCCTACAATGAGCAGTTCTTC	CASYKERGREGSSYNEQFF	-	TRBJ2-1	TRBV21-1	-
TGTGCCAGCAGTAGGACTAGCGGACTCTACGAGCAGTACTTC	CASSRTSGLYEQYF	TRBD2	TRBJ2-7	TRBV6-5	-
TGTGCCAGCAGCCCACCAGGCTGGGGGCAGGGAGAGACCCAGTACTTC	CASSPPGWGQGETQYF	-	TRBJ2-5	TRBV9	-
TGTGCCAGCAAGGAGGGACTGAGCACAGATACGCAGTATTTT	CASKEGLSTDTQYF	-	TRBJ2-3	TRBV7-3	-
TGTGCCAGCTCACCACAAGTTCTCAGCGCTCGCACAGATACGCAGTATTTT	CASSPQVLSARTDTQYF	-	TRBJ2-3	TRBV18	-
TGTGCCAGCAGCTTTAGGGGGCCTAACACCGGGGAGCTGTTTTTT	CASSFRGPNTGELFF	TRBD1	TRBJ2-2	TRBV7-9	-